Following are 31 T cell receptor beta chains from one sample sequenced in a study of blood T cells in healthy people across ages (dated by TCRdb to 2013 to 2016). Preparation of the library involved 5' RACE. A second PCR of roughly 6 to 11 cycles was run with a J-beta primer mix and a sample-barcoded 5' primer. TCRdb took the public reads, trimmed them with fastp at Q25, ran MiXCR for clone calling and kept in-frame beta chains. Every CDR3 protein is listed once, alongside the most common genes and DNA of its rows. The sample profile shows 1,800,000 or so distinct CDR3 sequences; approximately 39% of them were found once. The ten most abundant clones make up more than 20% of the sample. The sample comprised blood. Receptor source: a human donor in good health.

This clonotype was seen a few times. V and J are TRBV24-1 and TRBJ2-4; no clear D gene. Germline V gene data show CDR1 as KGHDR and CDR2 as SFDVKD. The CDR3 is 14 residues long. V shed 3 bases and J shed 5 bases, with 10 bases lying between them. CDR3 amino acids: CATSDTAAQNIQYF. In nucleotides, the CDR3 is TGTGCCACCAGTGATACGGCGGCCCAAAACATTCAGTACTTC.

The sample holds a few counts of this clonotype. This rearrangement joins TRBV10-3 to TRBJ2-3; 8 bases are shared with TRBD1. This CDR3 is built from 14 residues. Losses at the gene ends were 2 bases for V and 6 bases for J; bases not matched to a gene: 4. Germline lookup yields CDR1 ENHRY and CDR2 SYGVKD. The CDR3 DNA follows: TGTGCCATCAGTGAGGACACAGGGGGGGATACGCAGTATTTT. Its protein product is CAISEDTGGDTQYF.

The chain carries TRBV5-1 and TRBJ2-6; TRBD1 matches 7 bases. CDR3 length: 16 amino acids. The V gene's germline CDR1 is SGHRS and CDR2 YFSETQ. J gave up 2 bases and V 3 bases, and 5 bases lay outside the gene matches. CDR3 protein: CASSSTGNTGANVLTF. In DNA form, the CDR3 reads TGCGCCAGCAGCTCGACAGGGAATACTGGGGCCAACGTCCTGACTTTC.

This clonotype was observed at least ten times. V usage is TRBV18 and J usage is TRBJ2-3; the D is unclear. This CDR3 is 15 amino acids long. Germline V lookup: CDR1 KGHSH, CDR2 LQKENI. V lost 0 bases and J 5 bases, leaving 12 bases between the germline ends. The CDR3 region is CASSPPALALDTQYF. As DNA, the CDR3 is TGTGCCAGCTCACCACCCGCCTTAGCCTTAGATACGCAGTATTTT.

As DNA, the CDR3 is TGTGCCAGCACCAAGGACAGGGCAGGGTTCGATGAGCAGTACTTC. This translates into CASTKDRAGFDEQYF. V is TRBV3-1 and J is TRBJ2-4, with 8 positions matching TRBD1. The germline CDR1 and CDR2 sequences are LGHDT and YNNKEL (reference sequence). With V trimmed by 7 bases and J by 13 bases, 18 bases remained unmatched. The length of the CDR3 is 15 residues.

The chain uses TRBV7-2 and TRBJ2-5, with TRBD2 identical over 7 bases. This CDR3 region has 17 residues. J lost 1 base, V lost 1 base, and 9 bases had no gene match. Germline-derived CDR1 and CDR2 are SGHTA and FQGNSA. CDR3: CASSLEKAGPFQETQYF. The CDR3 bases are TGTGCCAGCAGCTTAGAGAAAGCGGGGCCATTCCAAGAGACCCAGTACTTC. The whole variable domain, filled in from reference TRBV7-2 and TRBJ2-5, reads GAGVSQSPSNKVTEKGKDVELRCDPISGHTALYWYRQSLGQGLEFLIYFQGNSAPDKSGLPSDRFSAERTGGSVSTLTIQRTQQEDSAVYLCASSLEKAGPFQETQYFGPGTRLLVL.

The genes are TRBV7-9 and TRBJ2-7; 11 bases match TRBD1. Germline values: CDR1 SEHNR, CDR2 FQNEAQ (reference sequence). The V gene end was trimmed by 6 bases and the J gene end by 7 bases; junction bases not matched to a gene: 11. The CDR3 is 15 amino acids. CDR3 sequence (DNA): TGTGCCAGCAGAGGACCGGGACAGGGGGTGGGGGAGCAGTACTTC. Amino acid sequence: CASRGPGQGVGEQYF.

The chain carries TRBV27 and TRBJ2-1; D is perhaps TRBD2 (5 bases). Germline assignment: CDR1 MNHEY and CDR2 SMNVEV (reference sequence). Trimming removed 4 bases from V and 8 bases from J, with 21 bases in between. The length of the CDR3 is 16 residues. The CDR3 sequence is CASSSDLPPLTDEQFF. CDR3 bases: TGTGCCAGCAGTTCGGACTTGCCCCCTCTTACGGATGAGCAGTTCTTC.

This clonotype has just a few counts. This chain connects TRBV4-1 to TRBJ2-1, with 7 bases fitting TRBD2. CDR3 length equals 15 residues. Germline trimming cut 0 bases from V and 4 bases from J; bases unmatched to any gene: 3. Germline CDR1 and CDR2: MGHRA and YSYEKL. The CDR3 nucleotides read TGCGCCAGCAGCCAAGAAGGCGGGGGATACAATGAGCAGTTCTTC. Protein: CASSQEGGGYNEQFF.

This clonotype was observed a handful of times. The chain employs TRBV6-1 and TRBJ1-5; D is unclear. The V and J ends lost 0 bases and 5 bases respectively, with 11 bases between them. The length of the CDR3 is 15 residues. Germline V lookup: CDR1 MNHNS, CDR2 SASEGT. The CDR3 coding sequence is TGTGCCAGCAGTGAAGCGGGCTTATCGGATCAGCCCCAGCATTTT. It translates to CASSEAGLSDQPQHF.

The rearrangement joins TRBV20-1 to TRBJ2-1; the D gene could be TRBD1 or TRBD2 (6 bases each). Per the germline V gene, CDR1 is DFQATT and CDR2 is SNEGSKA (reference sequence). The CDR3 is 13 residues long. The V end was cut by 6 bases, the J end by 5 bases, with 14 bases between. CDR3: CSAGGAVNNEQFF. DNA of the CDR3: TGCAGTGCGGGGGGCGCAGTTAACAATGAGCAGTTCTTC.

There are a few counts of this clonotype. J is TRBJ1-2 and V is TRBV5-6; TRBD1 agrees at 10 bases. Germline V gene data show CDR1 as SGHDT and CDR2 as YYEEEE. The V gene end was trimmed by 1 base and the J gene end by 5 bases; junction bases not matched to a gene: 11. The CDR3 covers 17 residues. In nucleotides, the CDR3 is TGTGCCAGCAGCTTGATCATGGGACAGGGGAGCGGGTATGGCTACACCTTC. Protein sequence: CASSLIMGQGSGYGYTF. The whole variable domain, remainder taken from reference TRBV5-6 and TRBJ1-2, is DAGVTQSPTHLIKTRGQQVTLRCSPKSGHDTVSWYQQALGQGPQFIFQYYEEEERQRGNFPDRFSGHQFPNYSSELNVNALLLGDSALYLCASSLIMGQGSGYGYTFGSGTRLTVV.

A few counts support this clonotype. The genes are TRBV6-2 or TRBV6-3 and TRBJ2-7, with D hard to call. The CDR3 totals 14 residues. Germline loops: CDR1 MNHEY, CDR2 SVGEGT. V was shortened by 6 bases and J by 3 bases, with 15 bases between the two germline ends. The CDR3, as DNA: TGTGCCAGCAGCCTTAGGGATCCCGTCTACGAGCAGTACTTC. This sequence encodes CASSLRDPVYEQYF.

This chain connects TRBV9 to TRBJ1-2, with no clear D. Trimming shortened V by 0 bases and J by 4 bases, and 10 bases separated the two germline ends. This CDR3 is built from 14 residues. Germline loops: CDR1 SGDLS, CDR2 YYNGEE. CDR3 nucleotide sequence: TGTGCCAGCAGCGTAGGGTCAGAGCCCTATGGCTACACCTTC. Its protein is CASSVGSEPYGYTF.

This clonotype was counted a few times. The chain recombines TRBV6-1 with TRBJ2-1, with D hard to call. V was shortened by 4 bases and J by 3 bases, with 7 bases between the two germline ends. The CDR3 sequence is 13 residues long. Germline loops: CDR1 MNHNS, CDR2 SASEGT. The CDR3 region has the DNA TGTGCCAGCAGTGGATGGGGCTACAATGAGCAGTTCTTC. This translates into CASSGWGYNEQFF.

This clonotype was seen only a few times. This CDR3 reads CASSSYRSASLYGYTF. In DNA form, the CDR3 reads TGTGCCAGCAGTTCCTACCGATCGGCCAGTCTCTATGGCTACACCTTC. The chain carries TRBV27 and TRBJ1-2; no reliable D call. The V and J ends lost 4 bases and 4 bases respectively, with 19 bases between them. CDR3 size: 16 residues. CDR1 MNHEY and CDR2 SMNVEV come from the germline V gene (reference sequence).

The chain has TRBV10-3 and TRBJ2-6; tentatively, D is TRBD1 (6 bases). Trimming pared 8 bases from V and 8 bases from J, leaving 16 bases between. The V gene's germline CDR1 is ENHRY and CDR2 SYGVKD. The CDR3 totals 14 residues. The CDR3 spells CAIQSRTGTNVLTF. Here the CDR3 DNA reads TGTGCCATCCAATCCAGAACAGGGACCAACGTCCTGACTTTC.

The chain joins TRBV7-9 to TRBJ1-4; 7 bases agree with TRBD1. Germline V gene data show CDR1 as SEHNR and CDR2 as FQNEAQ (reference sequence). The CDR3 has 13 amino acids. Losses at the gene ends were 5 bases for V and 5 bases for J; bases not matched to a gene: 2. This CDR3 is CASSTGVNEKLFF. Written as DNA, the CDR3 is TGTGCCAGCAGCACAGGGGTGAATGAAAAACTGTTTTTT.

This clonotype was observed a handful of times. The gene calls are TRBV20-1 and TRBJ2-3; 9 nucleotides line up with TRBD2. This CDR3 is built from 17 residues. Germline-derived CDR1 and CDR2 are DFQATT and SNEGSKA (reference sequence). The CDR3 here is CTVDRRGGNYHTDTQYF. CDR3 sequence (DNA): TGCACAGTCGATAGGCGGGGGGGCAACTACCACACAGATACGCAGTATTTT.

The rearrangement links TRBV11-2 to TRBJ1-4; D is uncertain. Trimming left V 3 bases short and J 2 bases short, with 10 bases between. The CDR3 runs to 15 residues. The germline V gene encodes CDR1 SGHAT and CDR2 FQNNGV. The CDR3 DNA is TGTGCCAGCAGCTTGTCCCAGCCGACTAATGAAAAACTGTTTTTT. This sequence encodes CASSLSQPTNEKLFF.

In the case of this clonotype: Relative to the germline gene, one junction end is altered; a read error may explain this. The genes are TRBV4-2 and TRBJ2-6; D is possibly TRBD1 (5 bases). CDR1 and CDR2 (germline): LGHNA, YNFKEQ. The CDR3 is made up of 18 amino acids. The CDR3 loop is CASSQEGVRRSGANVRTF. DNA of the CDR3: TGTGCCAGCAGCCAAGAAGGGGTACGCCGGAGTGGGGCCAACGTCCGGACTTTC.

In DNA form, the CDR3 reads TGTGCCAGCCGGGACCTTGGCACGGGTCTCGTCTACGAGCAGTACTTC. Protein product: CASRDLGTGLVYEQYF. The chain couples TRBV6-1 to TRBJ2-7; D assignment may be TRBD1 or TRBD2 (5 bases each). Germline CDR1 and CDR2: MNHNS and SASEGT. V was pared by 8 bases and J by 3 bases, with 23 bases between. This CDR3 spans 16 amino acids.

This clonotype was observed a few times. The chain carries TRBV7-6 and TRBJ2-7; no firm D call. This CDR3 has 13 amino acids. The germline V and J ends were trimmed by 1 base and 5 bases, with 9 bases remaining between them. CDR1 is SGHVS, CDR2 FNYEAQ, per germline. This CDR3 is CASSLVAGNEQYF. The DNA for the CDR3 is TGTGCCAGCAGCTTAGTAGCCGGTAACGAGCAGTACTTC.

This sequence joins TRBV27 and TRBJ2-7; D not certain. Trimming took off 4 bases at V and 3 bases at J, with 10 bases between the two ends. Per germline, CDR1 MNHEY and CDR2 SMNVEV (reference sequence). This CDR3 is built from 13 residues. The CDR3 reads CASSSLASYEQYF. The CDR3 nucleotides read TGTGCCAGCAGTTCCCTGGCCAGCTACGAGCAGTACTTC.

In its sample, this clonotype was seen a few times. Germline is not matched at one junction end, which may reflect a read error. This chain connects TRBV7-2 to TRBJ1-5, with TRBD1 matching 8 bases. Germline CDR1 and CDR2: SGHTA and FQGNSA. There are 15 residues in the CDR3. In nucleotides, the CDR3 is TGTGCCAGCAGCGATCTGGGACAGGTCTATCAGCCCCGGCATTTT. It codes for CASSDLGQVYQPRHF.

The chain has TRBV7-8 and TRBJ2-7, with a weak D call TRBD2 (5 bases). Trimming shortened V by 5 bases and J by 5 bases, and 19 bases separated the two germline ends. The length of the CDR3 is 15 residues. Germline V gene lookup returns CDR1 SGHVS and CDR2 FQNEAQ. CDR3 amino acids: CASSPHGVGMDEQYF. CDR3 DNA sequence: TGTGCCAGCAGCCCACACGGGGTAGGGATGGACGAGCAGTACTTC.

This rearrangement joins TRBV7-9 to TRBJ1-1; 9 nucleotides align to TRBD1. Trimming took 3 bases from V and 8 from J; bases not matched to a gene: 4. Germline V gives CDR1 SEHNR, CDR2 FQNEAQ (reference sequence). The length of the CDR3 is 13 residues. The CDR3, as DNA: TGTGCCAGCAGCTTCGTGGGACAGGGAGAAGCTTTCTTT. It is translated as CASSFVGQGEAFF.

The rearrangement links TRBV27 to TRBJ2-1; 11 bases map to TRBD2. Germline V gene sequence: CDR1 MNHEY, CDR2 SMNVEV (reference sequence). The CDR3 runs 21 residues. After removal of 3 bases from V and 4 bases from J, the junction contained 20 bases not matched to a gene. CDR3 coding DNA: TGTGCCAGCAGTTTGTACGGGTCCTGGGAGTCTAGCGGGGGGTTGTACAATGAGCAGTTCTTC. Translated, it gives CASSLYGSWESSGGLYNEQFF.

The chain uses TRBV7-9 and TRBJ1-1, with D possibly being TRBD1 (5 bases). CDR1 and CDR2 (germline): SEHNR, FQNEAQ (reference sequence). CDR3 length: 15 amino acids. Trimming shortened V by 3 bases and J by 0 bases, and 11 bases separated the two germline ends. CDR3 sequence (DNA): TGTGCCAGCAGCTTCAGGGTGTGGGTGAACACTGAAGCTTTCTTT. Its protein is CASSFRVWVNTEAFF.

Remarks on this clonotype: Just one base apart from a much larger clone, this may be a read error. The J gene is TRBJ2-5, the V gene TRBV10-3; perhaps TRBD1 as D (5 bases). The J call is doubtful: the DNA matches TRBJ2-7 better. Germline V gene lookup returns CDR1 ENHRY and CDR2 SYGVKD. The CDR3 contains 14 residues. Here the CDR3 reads CAISPGRVTREQYF. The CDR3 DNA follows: TGTGCCATCAGTCCGGGCAGGGTGACCCGCGAGCAGTACTTC.

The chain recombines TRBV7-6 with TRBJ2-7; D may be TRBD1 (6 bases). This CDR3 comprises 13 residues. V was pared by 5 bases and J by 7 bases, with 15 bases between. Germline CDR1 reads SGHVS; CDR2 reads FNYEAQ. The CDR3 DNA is TGTGCCAGCAGCCTACAGGGCTCCGGTGAGCAGTACTTC. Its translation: CASSLQGSGEQYF.